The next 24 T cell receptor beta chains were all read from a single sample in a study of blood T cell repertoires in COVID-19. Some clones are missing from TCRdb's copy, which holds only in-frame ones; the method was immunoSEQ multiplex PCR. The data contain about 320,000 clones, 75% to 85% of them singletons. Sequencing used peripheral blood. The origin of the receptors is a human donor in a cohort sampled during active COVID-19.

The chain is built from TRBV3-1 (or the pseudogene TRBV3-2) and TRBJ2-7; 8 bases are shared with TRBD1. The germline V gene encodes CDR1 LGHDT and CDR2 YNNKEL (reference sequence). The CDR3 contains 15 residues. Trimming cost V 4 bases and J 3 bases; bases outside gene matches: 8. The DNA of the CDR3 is TGTGCCAGCAGCCCCCAGGCAGGGGGCTTCTACGAGCAGTACTTC. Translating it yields CASSPQAGGFYEQYF.

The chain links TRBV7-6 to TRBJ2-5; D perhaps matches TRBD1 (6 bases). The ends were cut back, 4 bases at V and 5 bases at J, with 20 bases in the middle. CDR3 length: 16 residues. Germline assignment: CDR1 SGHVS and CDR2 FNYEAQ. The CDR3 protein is CASSSGDFGALETQYF. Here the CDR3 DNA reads TGTGCCAGCAGCTCAGGGGATTTCGGGGCTCTCGAGACCCAGTACTTC. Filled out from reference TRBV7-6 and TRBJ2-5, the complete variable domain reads GAGVSQSPRYKVTKRGQDVALRCDPISGHVSLYWYRQALGQGPEFLTYFNYEAQQDKSGLPNDRFSAERPEGSISTLTIQRTEQRDSAMYRCASSSGDFGALETQYFGPGTRLLVL.

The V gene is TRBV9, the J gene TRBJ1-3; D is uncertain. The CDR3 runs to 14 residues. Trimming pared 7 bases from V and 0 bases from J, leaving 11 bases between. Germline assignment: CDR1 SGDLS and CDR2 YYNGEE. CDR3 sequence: CASETGFSGNTIYF. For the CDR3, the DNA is TGTGCCAGCGAGACGGGATTCTCTGGAAACACCATATATTTT. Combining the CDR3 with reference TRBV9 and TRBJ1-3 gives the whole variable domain DSGVTQTPKHLITATGQRVTLRCSPRSGDLSVYWYQQSLDQGLQFLIQYYNGEERAKGNILERFSAQQFPDLHSELNLSSLELGDSALYFCASETGFSGNTIYFGEGSWLTVV.

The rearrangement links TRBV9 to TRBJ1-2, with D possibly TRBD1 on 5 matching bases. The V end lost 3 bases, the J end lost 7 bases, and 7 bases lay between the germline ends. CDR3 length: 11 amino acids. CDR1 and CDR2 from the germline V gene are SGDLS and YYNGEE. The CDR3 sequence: CASSAGGGYTF. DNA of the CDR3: TGTGCCAGCAGCGCGGGGGGTGGCTACACCTTC.

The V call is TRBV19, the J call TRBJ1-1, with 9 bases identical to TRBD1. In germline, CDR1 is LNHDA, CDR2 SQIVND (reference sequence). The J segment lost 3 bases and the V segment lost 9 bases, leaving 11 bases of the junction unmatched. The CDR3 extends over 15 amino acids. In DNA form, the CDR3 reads TGTGCCAGCCTGGGCCCGGACAGGGGACACACTGAAGCTTTCTTT. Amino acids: CASLGPDRGHTEAFF.

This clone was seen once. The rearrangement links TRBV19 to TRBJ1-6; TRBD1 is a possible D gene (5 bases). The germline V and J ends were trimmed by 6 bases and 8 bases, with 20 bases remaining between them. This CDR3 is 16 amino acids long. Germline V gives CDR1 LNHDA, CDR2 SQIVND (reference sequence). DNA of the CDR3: TGTGCCAGTAGCGAAGGGCGGGGACTCTGGGATTCACCCCTCCACTTT. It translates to CASSEGRGLWDSPLHF.

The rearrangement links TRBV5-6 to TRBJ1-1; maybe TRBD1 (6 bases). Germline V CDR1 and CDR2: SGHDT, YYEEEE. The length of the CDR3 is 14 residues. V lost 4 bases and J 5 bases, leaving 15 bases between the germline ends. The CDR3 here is CASSPVAGETEAFF. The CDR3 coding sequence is TGTGCCAGCAGCCCCGTAGCAGGGGAGACTGAAGCTTTCTTT.

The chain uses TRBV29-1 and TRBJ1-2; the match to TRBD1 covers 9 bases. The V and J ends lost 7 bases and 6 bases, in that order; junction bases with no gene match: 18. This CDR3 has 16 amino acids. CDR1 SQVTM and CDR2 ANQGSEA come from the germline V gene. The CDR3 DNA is TGCAGCGCCGTCGGGACAGGGACCAGGGAGTTTAATGGCTACACCTTC. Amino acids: CSAVGTGTREFNGYTF. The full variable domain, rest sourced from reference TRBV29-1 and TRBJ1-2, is SAVISQKPSRDICQRGTSLTIQCQVDSQVTMMFWYRQQPGQSLTLIATANQGSEATYESGFVIDKFPISRPNLTFSTLTVSNMSPEDSSIYLCSAVGTGTREFNGYTFGSGTRLTVV.

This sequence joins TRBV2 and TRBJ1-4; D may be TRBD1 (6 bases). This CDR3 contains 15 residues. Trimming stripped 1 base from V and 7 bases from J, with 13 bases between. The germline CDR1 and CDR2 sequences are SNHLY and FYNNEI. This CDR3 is CASSEGGGRSEKLFF. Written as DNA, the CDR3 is TGTGCCAGCAGTGAAGGCGGGGGGCGGTCTGAAAAACTGTTTTTT.

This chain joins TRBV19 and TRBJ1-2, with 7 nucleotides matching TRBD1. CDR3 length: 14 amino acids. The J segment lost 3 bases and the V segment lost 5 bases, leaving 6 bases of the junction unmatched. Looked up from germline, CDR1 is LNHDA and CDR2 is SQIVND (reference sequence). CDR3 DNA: TGTGCCAGTAGTTCAGGGGGTAAGGACTATGGCTACACCTTC. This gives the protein CASSSGGKDYGYTF.

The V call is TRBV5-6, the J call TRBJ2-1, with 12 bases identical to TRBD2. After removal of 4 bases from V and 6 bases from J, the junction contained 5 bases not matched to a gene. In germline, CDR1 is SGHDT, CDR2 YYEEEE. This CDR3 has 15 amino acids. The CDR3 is CASSATSGGPNEQFF. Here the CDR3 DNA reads TGTGCCAGCAGCGCTACTAGCGGGGGGCCCAATGAGCAGTTCTTC.

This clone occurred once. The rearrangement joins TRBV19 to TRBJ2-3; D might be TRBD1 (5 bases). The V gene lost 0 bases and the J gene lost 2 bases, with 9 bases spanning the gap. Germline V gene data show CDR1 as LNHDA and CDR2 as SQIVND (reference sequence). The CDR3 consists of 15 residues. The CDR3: CASSIESGFTDTQYF. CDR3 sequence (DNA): TGTGCCAGTAGTATAGAATCAGGGTTCACAGATACGCAGTATTTT.

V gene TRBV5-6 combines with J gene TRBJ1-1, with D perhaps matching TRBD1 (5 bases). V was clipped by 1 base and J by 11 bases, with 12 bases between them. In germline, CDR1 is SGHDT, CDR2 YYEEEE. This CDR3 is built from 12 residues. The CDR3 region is CASSLLSTAAFF. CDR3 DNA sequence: TGTGCCAGCAGCTTGTTGTCGACAGCGGCTTTCTTT.

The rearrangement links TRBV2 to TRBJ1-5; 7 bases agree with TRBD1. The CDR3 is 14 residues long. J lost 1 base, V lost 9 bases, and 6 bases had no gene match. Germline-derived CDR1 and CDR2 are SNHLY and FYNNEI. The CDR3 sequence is CARGSRGSNQPQHF. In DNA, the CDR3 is TGTGCCAGGGGAAGCAGGGGGAGCAATCAGCCCCAGCATTTT.

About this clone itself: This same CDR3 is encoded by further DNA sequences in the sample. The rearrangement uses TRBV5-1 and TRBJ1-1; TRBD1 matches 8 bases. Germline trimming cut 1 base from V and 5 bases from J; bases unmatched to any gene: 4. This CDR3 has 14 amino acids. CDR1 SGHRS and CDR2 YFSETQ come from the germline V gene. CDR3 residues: CASSLSQGGTEAFF. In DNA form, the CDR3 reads TGCGCCAGCAGCTTGTCACAGGGGGGGACTGAAGCTTTCTTT.

The CDR3 is CASSFGTGVREGTEAFF. CDR3 nucleotides: TGTGCCAGCAGCTTCGGGACAGGGGTTCGAGAAGGCACTGAAGCTTTCTTT. The J gene is TRBJ1-1, the V gene TRBV5-6, with 10 bases that match TRBD1. The CDR3 consists of 17 residues. Germline assignment: CDR1 SGHDT and CDR2 YYEEEE. The J segment lost 4 bases and the V segment lost 2 bases, leaving 11 bases of the junction unmatched. Full variable domain (remainder filled in from reference TRBV5-6 and TRBJ1-1): DAGVTQSPTHLIKTRGQQVTLRCSPKSGHDTVSWYQQALGQGPQFIFQYYEEEERQRGNFPDRFSGHQFPNYSSELNVNALLLGDSALYLCASSFGTGVREGTEAFFGQGTRLTVV.

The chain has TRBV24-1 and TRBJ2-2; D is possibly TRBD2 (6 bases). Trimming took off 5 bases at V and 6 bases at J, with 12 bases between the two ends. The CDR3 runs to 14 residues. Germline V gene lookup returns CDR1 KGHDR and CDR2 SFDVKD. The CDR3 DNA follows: TGTGCCACCAGTGGTGGCGGGGTCGCCGGGGAGCTGTTTTTT. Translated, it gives CATSGGGVAGELFF.

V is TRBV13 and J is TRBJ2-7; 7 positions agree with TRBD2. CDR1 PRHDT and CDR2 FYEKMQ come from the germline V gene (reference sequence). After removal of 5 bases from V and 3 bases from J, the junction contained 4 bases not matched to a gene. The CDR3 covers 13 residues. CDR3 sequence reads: CASSGDYHYEQYF. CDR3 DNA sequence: TGTGCCAGCAGCGGGGACTACCACTACGAGCAGTACTTC.

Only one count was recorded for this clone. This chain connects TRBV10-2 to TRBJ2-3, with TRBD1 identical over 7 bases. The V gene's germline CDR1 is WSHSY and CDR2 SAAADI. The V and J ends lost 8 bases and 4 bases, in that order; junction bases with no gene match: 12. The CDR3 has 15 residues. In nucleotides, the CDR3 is TGCGCCAGCCGACAGGGTTTCAGCAGGGCAGATACGCAGTATTTT. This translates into CASRQGFSRADTQYF.

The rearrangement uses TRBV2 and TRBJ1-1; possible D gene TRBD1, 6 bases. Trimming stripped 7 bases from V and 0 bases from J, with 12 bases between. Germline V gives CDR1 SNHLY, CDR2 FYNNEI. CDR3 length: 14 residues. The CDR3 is CASKRTDMNTEAFF. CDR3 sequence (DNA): TGTGCCAGCAAAAGGACAGACATGAACACTGAAGCTTTCTTT.

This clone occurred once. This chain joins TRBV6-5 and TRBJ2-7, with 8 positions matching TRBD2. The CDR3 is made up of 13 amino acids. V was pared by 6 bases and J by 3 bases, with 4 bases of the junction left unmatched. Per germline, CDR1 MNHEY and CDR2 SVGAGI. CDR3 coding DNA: TGTGCCAGCAGGGCTAGCGGGTTCTACGAGCAGTACTTC. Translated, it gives CASRASGFYEQYF.

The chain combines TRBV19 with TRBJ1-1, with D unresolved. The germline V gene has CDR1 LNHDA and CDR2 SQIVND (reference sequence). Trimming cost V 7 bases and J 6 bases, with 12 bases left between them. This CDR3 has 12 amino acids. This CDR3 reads CASKGGRAEAFF. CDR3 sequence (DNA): TGTGCCAGTAAGGGCGGGAGAGCTGAAGCTTTCTTT.

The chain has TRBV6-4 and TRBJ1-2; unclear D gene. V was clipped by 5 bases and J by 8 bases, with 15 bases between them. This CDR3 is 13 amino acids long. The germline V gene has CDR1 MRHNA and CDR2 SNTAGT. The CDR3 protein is CASSRDGVKGYTF. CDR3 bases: TGTGCCAGCAGTAGAGACGGAGTGAAGGGCTACACCTTC.

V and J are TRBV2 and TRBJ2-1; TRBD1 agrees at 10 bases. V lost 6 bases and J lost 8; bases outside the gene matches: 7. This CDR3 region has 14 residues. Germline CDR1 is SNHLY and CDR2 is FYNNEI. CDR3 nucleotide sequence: TGTGCCAGCAGAGCCGGGACAGGGGCTGATGAGCAGTTCTTC. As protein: CASRAGTGADEQFF.